The 26 T cell receptor beta chains below come from one sample, sequenced in a study of CD8+ T cells in alopecia areata. After isolation, RNA underwent reverse transcription to generate cDNA as the sequencing template. Sequencing used immunoSEQ multiplex PCR; TCRdb keeps in-frame clones, though not all of them. This sample has more than 250,000 clones and no singletons, with around 1.2% in the ten largest. CD4, CD8alpha, NKG2D, NKG2ACE and other markers guided sorting of pooled cutaneous lymph node cells. Sequenced sample: CD4+ T cells sorted from a lymph node. Receptors originate from a C3H/HeJ mouse with alopecia areata. This strain has MHC haplotype H2-k.

Worth noting for this clone: Genes and germline are mouse. The read stops 4 residues short of the end of the CDR3; the missing end is completed from the germline J gene. Additional DNA sequences in this sample encode the identical CDR3. This rearrangement joins TRBV13-1 to TRBJ1-2; D remains ambiguous. Trimming took 0 bases from V and 4 from J, leaving 4 bases between them. Germline CDR1 NSHNY, CDR2 SYGAGN. There are 12 residues in the CDR3. CDR3 region: CASSDGGSDYTF. The part of the CDR3 DNA that was read is TGTGCCAGCAGTGATGGTGGCTCC.

This clone was picked up a small number of times. The genes are named according to mouse. The DNA ends 4 residues before the CDR3 does, and the rest of the CDR3 is filled in from the germline J gene. The rearrangement uses TRBV13-1 and TRBJ2-3, with TRBD1 matching over 7 bases. Germline V lookup: CDR1 NSHNY, CDR2 SYGAGN. CDR3 length equals 16 residues. Losses at the gene ends were 0 bases for V and 3 bases for J; bases not matched to a gene: 7. The CDR3 sequence is CASSDDTGEGAETLYF. CDR3 DNA (partial): TGTGCCAGCAGTGATGATACAGGGGAAGGGGCAGAA.

This clone was found a few times. The listed genes are named as in mouse. The CDR3 goes on 4 residues after the read ends, and that part is filled in from the germline J gene. This CDR3 is also generated by other DNA sequences in the sample. The chain is built from TRBV13-1 and TRBJ2-5; D is possibly TRBD1 (5 bases). Trimming took off 0 bases at V and 0 bases at J, with 8 bases between the two ends. This CDR3 region has 15 residues. Germline-derived CDR1 and CDR2 are NSHNY and SYGAGN. The sequenced CDR3 bases are TGTGCCAGCAGTGATGCGAGGGGAAACCAAGAC. Translation gives CASSDARGNQD. The whole CDR3 region reads CASSDARGNQDTQYF.

This clone was counted only a few times. Any gene name here is a mouse gene name. Read sequence stops 4 residues before the CDR3 end, and the germline J gene provides the missing end. The chain joins TRBV13-1 to TRBJ2-1; TRBD1 agrees at 9 bases. Germline CDR1 NSHNY, CDR2 SYGAGN. After removal of 0 bases from V and 3 bases from J, the junction contained 4 bases not matched to a gene. The CDR3 loop spans 16 amino acids. The CDR3 bases that were read are TGTGCCAGCAGTGATGCGGGACAGGGTGGCTATGCT. Translated, it gives CASSDAGQGGYA. The CDR3 reads in full as CASSDAGQGGYAEQFF.

This clone appeared a few times. Gene labels here are mouse ones. The CDR3 goes on 4 residues after the read ends, and that part is filled in from the germline J gene. The genes are TRBV13-1 and TRBJ2-2; 9 bases map to TRBD1. The CDR3 consists of 15 residues. Germline values: CDR1 NSHNY, CDR2 SYGAGN. The sequenced CDR3 bases are TGTGCCAGCAGTGATCCCGGGACAGGGATCGGG. Its protein product is CASSDPGTGIG. The entire CDR3 protein reads CASSDPGTGIGQLYF.

This clone has more than one count but fewer than ten. The listed genes are named as in mouse. The sequenced fragment ends 4 residues before the CDR3 boundary, so the rest is inferred from the germline J gene. J is TRBJ2-5 and V is TRBV1, with 8 bases matching TRBD2. Germline-derived CDR1 and CDR2 are NSQYPW and LRSPGD (reference sequence). The CDR3 covers 14 residues. The CDR3 reads CTCSAADWEDTQYF. The covered CDR3 bases are TGCACCTGCAGTGCAGCGGACTGGGAAGAC.

About this clone itself: The genes are named according to mouse. The read is 4 residues too short to cover the CDR3 end, so that end is filled in from the germline J gene. The V gene is TRBV1, the J gene TRBJ2-1, with 9 bases matching TRBD2. The germline gives CDR1 NSQYPW, CDR2 LRSPGD (reference sequence). The CDR3 runs 14 residues. Incomplete CDR3 DNA: TGCACCTGCAGTGCATTGGGGGGGCACGCT. This codes for CTCSALGGHA. In full, the CDR3 is CTCSALGGHAEQFF.

Points on this clone: Each gene name is a mouse one. Read data end 4 residues before the CDR3 end; the end is taken from the germline J gene. The chain links TRBV13-1 to TRBJ2-2, with 11 nucleotides matching TRBD1. The junction had 5 bases not matched to a gene; V was cut back by 3 bases and J by 4 bases. The CDR3 spans 16 residues. Per the germline V gene, CDR1 is NSHNY and CDR2 is SYGAGN. The CDR3 DNA, read in part, is TGTGCCAGCAGTGGGACAGGGGGCGCTGGCACCGGG. Its translation: CASSGTGGAGTG. The full CDR3 sequence reads CASSGTGGAGTGQLYF.

Details on this clone: Gene names and germline refer to mouse. The CDR3 end lies 4 residues beyond the end of the read and is filled in from the germline J gene. The chain couples TRBV13-2 to TRBJ1-2, with TRBD1 identical over 10 bases. The germline gives CDR1 NNHNN, CDR2 SYGAGS (reference sequence). This CDR3 is 16 amino acids long. V was clipped by 5 bases and J by 4 bases; unmatched bases: 11. Partial CDR3 DNA: TGTGCCAGCGGGGGACCCCGGGACAGGGGAATCTCC. It codes for CASGGPRDRGIS. The CDR3 as a whole reads CASGGPRDRGISDYTF.

Comments on this clone: Here the gene names and germline are mouse. The CDR3 end falls 4 residues outside the read, so it is completed with the germline J gene. The chain combines TRBV5 with TRBJ2-7; 8 bases line up with TRBD2. With V trimmed by 0 bases and J by 1 base, 5 bases remained unmatched. In germline, CDR1 is LGHNA, CDR2 YNLKQL (reference sequence). The CDR3 is 16 residues long. The CDR3 bases that were read are TGTGCCAGCAGCCAAGATGGGGGGGGCGCTTCCTAT. Translating it yields CASSQDGGGASY. The CDR3 reads in full as CASSQDGGGASYEQYF.

Concerning this clone itself: Gene names refer to mouse genes. The read gets to within 4 residues of the CDR3 end, and the germline J gene fills in the rest. This chain connects TRBV5 to TRBJ2-5, with 10 bases lining up with TRBD2. This CDR3 has 16 amino acids. After removal of 4 bases from V and 2 bases from J, the junction contained 6 bases not matched to a gene. CDR1 is LGHNA and CDR2 is YNLKQL in the germline V gene (reference sequence). The sequenced part of the CDR3 DNA is TGTGCCAGCAGCCCCTCGACTGGGGGGACCCAAGAC. Encoded protein: CASSPSTGGTQD. The CDR3 in full is CASSPSTGGTQDTQYF.

The table lists this clone with a few counts. These gene names are mouse names. The CDR3 is cut off 4 residues early in the read; its end comes from the germline J gene. The same CDR3 is also encoded by other DNA sequences in this sample. The chain employs TRBV13-3 and TRBJ2-5, with a possible D match to TRBD2 (7 bases). The CDR3 spans 14 residues. Looked up from germline, CDR1 is NNHDY and CDR2 is SYVADS. CDR3 DNA, as far as it was read: TGTGCCAGCAGTGAACGGGGGGCGCGTGAC. Its protein is CASSERGARD. The whole CDR3 protein is CASSERGARDTQYF.

This clone appeared a few times. Gene and germline names: mouse. The sequence runs out 4 residues before the end of the CDR3; the remainder is reconstructed from the germline J gene. In the same sample, other DNA sequences code for this CDR3. This chain uses TRBV31 with TRBJ2-1, with 11 positions matching TRBD2. V was clipped by 3 bases and J by 0 bases; unmatched bases: 1. The CDR3 runs to 15 residues. Germline values: CDR1 GKSSPN, CDR2 SITVG. The CDR3 sequence is CAWRGTGGNYAEQFF. The part of the CDR3 DNA that was read is TGTGCCTGGAGGGGGACTGGGGGTAACTATGCT.

This clone was picked up a small number of times. Mouse gene names and germline throughout. Sequencing ends 4 residues short of the CDR3 end; the germline J gene provides the rest. The V call is TRBV17, the J call TRBJ2-7; 7 positions match TRBD2. With V trimmed by 1 base and J by 3 bases, 3 bases remained unmatched. The length of the CDR3 is 14 residues. Germline V lookup: CDR1 MNHDT, CDR2 YYDKIL. CDR3 DNA (partial): TGTGCTAGCAGTAGAGCCGGGGGGGGCTAT. Its translation: CASSRAGGGY. The entire CDR3 protein is CASSRAGGGYEQYF.

A note on this clone: Mouse names are used for the genes. The CDR3 is cut off 4 residues early in the read; its end comes from the germline J gene. V and J are TRBV1 and TRBJ2-7, with D uncertain. Germline V lookup: CDR1 NSQYPW, CDR2 LRSPGD (reference sequence). CDR3 size: 13 residues. The CDR3 protein is CTCSVPARYEQYF. The CDR3 DNA, read in part, is TGCACCTGCAGTGTCCCCGCCAGATAT.

This clone turned up a few times. The listed genes are named as in mouse. The read halts 4 residues ahead of the CDR3 end, with the missing end drawn from the germline J gene. This sequence joins TRBV2 and TRBJ2-5; TRBD2 is a possible D gene (5 bases). This CDR3 has 15 amino acids. V shed 0 bases and J shed 0 bases, with 7 bases lying between them. The germline CDR1 and CDR2 sequences are LGHNA and YSYQKL. Incomplete CDR3 DNA: TGTGCCAGCAGCCAAGACTGGGTTAACCAAGAC. This sequence encodes CASSQDWVNQD. The whole CDR3 protein is CASSQDWVNQDTQYF.

As for this clone: Germline and genes here are mouse. The read ends 4 residues early relative to the CDR3; the germline J gene fills the gap. This chain links TRBV29 with TRBJ2-7, with D tentatively TRBD1 (5 bases). V dropped 2 bases and J dropped 3 bases, with 11 bases sitting between them. From germline, CDR1 is MSHET and CDR2 SYDVDS. The CDR3 is 14 residues long. The CDR3 bases that were read are TGTGCTAGCAGTTTACAGGACACCCTCTAT. This gives the protein CASSLQDTLY. The CDR3 in full is CASSLQDTLYEQYF.

Of note for this clone: Gene names and germline match the mouse. Read coverage stops 4 residues before the CDR3 terminus; the germline J gene supplies the remainder. The rearrangement uses TRBV13-1 and TRBJ2-7, with TRBD2 identical over 11 bases. CDR3 length equals 15 residues. Germline V gives CDR1 NSHNY, CDR2 SYGAGN. Losses at the gene ends were 4 bases for V and 2 bases for J; bases not matched to a gene: 5. The CDR3 bases that were read are TGTGCCAGCAGTACCCGGACTGGGGGGACCTAT. Translated, it gives CASSTRTGGTY. The complete CDR3 reads CASSTRTGGTYEQYF.

Only a few counts were recorded for this clone. Gene names refer to mouse genes. From the germline J gene comes the end of the CDR3, since the read stops 4 residues before it. V usage is TRBV13-3 and J usage is TRBJ2-1, with a possible D match to TRBD1 (6 bases). There are 13 residues in the CDR3. Germline loops: CDR1 NNHDY, CDR2 SYVADS. The chain's CDR3 is CASSLTRGAEQFF. The covered CDR3 bases are TGTGCCAGCAGTCTGACAAGGGGGGCT.

A remark on this clone: A much more abundant neighbour one base away suggests this may be a read error. Here the gene names and germline are mouse. The read gets to within 4 residues of the CDR3 end, and the germline J gene fills in the rest. The identical CDR3 is also encoded by other nucleotide sequences in the sample. The rearrangement joins TRBV19 to TRBJ2-7; 9 positions agree with TRBD2. CDR1 is FNHDT and CDR2 is SITEND in the germline V gene (reference sequence). This CDR3 has 12 amino acids. The sequenced part of the CDR3 DNA is TGTGCCAGCATTGACTGGGGGTAT. Its translation is CASIDWGY. The entire CDR3 reads CASIDWGYEQYF.

The table lists this clone with a few counts. The genes and germline here are from mouse. The CDR3 end falls 4 residues outside the read, so it is completed with the germline J gene. This sequence joins TRBV5 and TRBJ2-7; 11 nucleotides line up with TRBD2. V gave up 0 bases and J gave up 2 bases; unmatched junction bases: 3. In germline, CDR1 is LGHNA, CDR2 YNLKQL (reference sequence). This CDR3 comprises 16 residues. The part of the CDR3 DNA that was read is TGTGCCAGCAGCCAAGATACGGGACTGGGGGCCTAT. Residues: CASSQDTGLGAY. The full CDR3 protein reads CASSQDTGLGAYEQYF.

This clone has more than one count but fewer than ten. Mouse germline and gene names are used. Read sequence stops 4 residues before the CDR3 end, and the germline J gene provides the missing end. The chain combines TRBV31 with TRBJ2-2; the D gene is possibly TRBD2 (5 bases). Germline CDR1 reads GKSSPN; CDR2 reads SITVG. CDR3 length: 13 residues. V was clipped by 4 bases and J by 1 base, with 7 bases between them. CDR3 protein: CAWTGRNTGQLYF. Incomplete CDR3 DNA: TGTGCCTGGACTGGGAGAAACACCGGG.

This clone was recorded a few times. Gene labels here are mouse ones. Read coverage stops 4 residues before the CDR3 terminus; the germline J gene supplies the remainder. J is TRBJ2-7 and V is TRBV14, with 10 bases fitting TRBD2. This CDR3 is built from 15 residues. V lost 4 bases, J lost 0 bases, and 4 bases stayed unmatched. CDR1 and CDR2 from the germline V gene are SGHDT and FRDEAV. Incomplete CDR3 DNA: TGTGCCAGCAGTCCCCGGACTGGGGGCTCCTAT. The encoded protein is CASSPRTGGSY. The CDR3 in full is CASSPRTGGSYEQYF. Based on the CDR3 plus reference TRBV14 and TRBJ2-7, the full variable domain is EAGVTQSPRYAVLQEGQAVSFWCDPISGHDTLYWYQQPRDQGPQLLVYFRDEAVIDNSQLPSDRFSAVRPKGTNSTLKIQSAKQGDTATYLCASSPRTGGSYEQYFGPGTRLTVL.

In this sample, this clone turned up a few times. Germline and genes: mouse. The CDR3 extends 4 residues past the end of the read, so its final part is completed from the germline J gene. The V call is TRBV13-3, the J call TRBJ1-1; the D gene is possibly TRBD1 (6 bases). The CDR3 covers 14 residues. Germline-derived CDR1 and CDR2 are NNHDY and SYVADS. V lost 1 base, J lost 2 bases, and 9 bases lay in between. The CDR3 bases that were read are TGTGCCAGCAGTGATAAGGGACACAACACA. This sequence encodes CASSDKGHNT. The whole CDR3 region reads CASSDKGHNTEVFF.

This clone was seen more than once but under ten times. A much larger clone sits a single nucleotide away, making a read error possible. Germline and genes here are mouse. The read terminates 4 residues ahead of where the CDR3 ends, so the germline J gene completes it. Other DNA sequences within the sample encode an identical CDR3. The chain couples TRBV13-1 to TRBJ2-3; tentatively, D is TRBD1 (6 bases). V gave up 2 bases and J gave up 0 bases, with 10 bases separating them. This CDR3 region has 15 residues. Germline assignment: CDR1 NSHNY and CDR2 SYGAGN. Incomplete CDR3 DNA: TGTGCCAGCAGTGAGAGGGGGTCTAGTGCAGAA. It is translated as CASSERGSSAE. Given in full, the CDR3 is CASSERGSSAETLYF.

This clone has just a few counts. Germline and genes here are mouse. The read is 4 residues too short to cover the CDR3 end, so that end is filled in from the germline J gene. V usage is TRBV13-2 and J usage is TRBJ1-1; TRBD1 is a possible D gene (6 bases). Trimming removed 0 bases at V and 3 bases at J, with 9 bases between. CDR1 is NNHNN and CDR2 is SYGAGS in the germline V gene (reference sequence). This CDR3 comprises 14 residues. CDR3 DNA, as far as it was read: TGTGCCAGCGGTGATGCAGGGGTCTACACA. The encoded protein is CASGDAGVYT. The entire CDR3 reads CASGDAGVYTEVFF.